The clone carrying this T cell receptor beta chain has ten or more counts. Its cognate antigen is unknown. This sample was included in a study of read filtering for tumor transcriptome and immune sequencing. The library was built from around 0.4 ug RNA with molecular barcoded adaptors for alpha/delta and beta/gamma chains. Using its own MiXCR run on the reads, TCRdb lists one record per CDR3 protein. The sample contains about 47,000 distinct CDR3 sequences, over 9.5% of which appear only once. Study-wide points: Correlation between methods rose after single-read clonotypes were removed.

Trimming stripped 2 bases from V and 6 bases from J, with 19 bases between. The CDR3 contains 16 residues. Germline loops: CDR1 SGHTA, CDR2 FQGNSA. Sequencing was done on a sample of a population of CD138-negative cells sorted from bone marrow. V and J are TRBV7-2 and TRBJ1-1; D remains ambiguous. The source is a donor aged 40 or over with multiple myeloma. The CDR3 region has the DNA TGTGCCAGCAGCTTAAACAAGGCGGGGTTATCGGCTGAAGCTTTCTTT. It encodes CASSLNKAGLSAEAFF.